This TCR beta chain appears in the sequencing data of a study of blood T cell repertoires in COVID-19. Study information: Samples of COVID-19 (acute and convalescent) were obtained from the United States, Italy and Spain. PBMCs, B-cell-depleted T cells, or T cells provided the cDNA or gDNA that made up the material.

The CDR3 sequence is 15 residues long. J gave up 5 bases and V 4 bases, and 4 bases lay outside the gene matches. The V gene's germline CDR1 is LGHDT and CDR2 YNNKEL (reference sequence). Source study methods: Estimated nucleated cell counts came from reference gene primer amplification. The data were produced by immunoSEQ multiplex PCR, yet TCRdb's version contains in-frame clones alone and is incomplete. The V and J calls and clone size were taken over from that table, and D and trimming were inferred from the DNA. Of about 150,000 clones in the sample, 85% to 90% were seen once. The chain combines TRBV3-1 (or the pseudogene TRBV3-2) with TRBJ2-1, with 11 bases fitting TRBD1. This clonotype was obtained from a woman aged 40 to 55 with acute or convalescent COVID-19. Sequenced input: peripheral blood. CDR3 DNA: TGTGCCAGCAGCCGGGACAGGGGGGTCCACAATGAGCAGTTCTTC. Its protein product is CASSRDRGVHNEQFF.